This T cell receptor beta chain was documented in a study of metastatic and nonmetastatic thyroid tumors (dated by TCRdb to about 2020). For the wider study: Repertoires from peripheral blood and from tumor or nodule tissue samples of malignant and benign thyroid patients were compared. Study-wide conclusions, independent of this receptor: TCR beta diversity was reported as significantly higher in malignant tumors than in benign nodules, in both blood and tumor samples.

The CDR3 covers 12 residues, taking in both the cysteine and the phenylalanine. The retained sequence is limited to the CDR3, 36 bases, with the frame set at the first base. Trimming at the junction amounts to 2 bases on V and 6 bases on J, and the germline ends lie 8 bases apart. CDR1 and CDR2, looked up from the germline V gene, are SNHLY and FYNNEI. By sample share, this clone is medium-sized (0.01 to 0.1%). The clone's antigen remains unknown. No much larger clone is present one base from it, and per-base qualities are unavailable. Preparation of the library involved PCR. The sequencer was an Illumina HiSeq 4000. High-throughput sequencing was used to profile the CDR3 region of the TCR beta-chain in every patient. Under the source paper's analysis protocol: CDR3 differences across clinicopathological groups were used to build a classifier for discriminating distant-metastatic papillary thyroid cancer patients. To measure repertoire diversity the researchers used the Shannon index, while the Morisita-Horn index served to gauge how similar the tumor and blood repertoires were. TCRdb reworked the public reads: Q25 trimming with fastp, MiXCR clone assembly, productive beta chains retained. The V and J calls, along with clone size, are taken from TCRdb and not from the paper's own processing. For this sample there are approximately 8,000 clones; roughly 25% appear just once. 6% to 7.5% of the sample rests with the top ten.

No treatment had been received by any patient before thyroid surgery. Patient clinical samples collected from about 2012 to 2019 were retrospectively analysed using T-cell receptor beta sequencing. The clonotype originates from a female donor with papillary thyroid cancer or a benign thyroid nodule (not recorded which). Some clones in this sample may be carry-over from other donors' samples. The sequence links TRBV2 to TRBJ2-7; the D gene cannot be resolved reliably. The sample consisted of adjacent normal tissue. The CDR3 reads as follows: CASSERLVEQYF. DNA sequence: TGTGCCAGCAGTGAAAGGTTGGTCGAGCAGTACTTC.